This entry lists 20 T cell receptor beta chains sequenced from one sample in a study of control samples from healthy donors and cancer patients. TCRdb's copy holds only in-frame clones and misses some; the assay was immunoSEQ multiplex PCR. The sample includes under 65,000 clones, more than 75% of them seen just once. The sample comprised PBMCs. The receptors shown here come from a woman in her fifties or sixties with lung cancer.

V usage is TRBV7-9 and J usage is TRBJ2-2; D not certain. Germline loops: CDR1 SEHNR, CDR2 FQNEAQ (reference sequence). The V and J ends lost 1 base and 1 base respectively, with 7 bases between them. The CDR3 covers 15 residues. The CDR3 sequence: CASSLVWENTGELFF. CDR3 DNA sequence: TGTGCCAGCAGCTTAGTCTGGGAGAACACCGGGGAGCTGTTTTTT.

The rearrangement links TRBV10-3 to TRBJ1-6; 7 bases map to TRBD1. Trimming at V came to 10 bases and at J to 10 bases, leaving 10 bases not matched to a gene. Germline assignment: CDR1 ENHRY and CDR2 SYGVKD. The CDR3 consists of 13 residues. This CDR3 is CATAEGAESPLHF. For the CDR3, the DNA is TGTGCCACCGCTGAGGGGGCAGAATCACCCCTCCACTTT.

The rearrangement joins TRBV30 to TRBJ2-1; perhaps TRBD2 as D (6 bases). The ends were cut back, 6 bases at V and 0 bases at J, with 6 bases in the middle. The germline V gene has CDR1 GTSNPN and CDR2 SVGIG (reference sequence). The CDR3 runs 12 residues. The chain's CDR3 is CACGSSYNEQFF. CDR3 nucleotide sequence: TGTGCCTGCGGGAGCTCCTACAATGAGCAGTTCTTC.

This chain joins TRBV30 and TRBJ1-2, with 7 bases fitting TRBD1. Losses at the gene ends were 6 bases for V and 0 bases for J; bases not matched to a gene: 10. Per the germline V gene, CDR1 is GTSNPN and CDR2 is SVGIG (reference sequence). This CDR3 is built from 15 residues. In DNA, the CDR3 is TGTGCCTGCACCGGGACAGCAGTTCCTAACTATGGCTACACCTTC. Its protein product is CACTGTAVPNYGYTF.

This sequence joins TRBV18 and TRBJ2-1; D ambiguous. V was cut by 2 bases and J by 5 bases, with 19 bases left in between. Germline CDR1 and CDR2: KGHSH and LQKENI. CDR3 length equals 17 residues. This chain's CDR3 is CASSPGSPSPLHNEQFF. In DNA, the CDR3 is TGTGCCAGCTCACCAGGCTCCCCCAGCCCACTTCACAATGAGCAGTTCTTC.

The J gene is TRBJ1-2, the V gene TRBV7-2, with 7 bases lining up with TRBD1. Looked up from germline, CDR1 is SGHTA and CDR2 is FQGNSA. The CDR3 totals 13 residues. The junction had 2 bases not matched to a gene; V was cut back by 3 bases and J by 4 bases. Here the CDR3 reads CASSLDRFYGYTF. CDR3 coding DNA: TGTGCCAGCAGCTTGGACAGGTTCTATGGCTACACCTTC.

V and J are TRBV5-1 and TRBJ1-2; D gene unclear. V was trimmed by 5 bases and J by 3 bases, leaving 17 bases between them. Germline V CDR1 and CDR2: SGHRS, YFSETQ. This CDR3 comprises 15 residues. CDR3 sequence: CASSTEGGRDYGYTF. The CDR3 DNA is TGCGCCAGCAGTACGGAAGGAGGCCGGGACTATGGCTACACCTTC.

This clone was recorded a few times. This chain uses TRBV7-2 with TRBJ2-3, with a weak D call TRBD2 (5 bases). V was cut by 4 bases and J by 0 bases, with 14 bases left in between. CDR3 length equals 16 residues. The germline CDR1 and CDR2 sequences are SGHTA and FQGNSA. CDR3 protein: CASSSPRTPSTDTQYF. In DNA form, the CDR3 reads TGTGCCAGCAGCTCCCCTCGGACTCCTAGCACAGATACGCAGTATTTT.

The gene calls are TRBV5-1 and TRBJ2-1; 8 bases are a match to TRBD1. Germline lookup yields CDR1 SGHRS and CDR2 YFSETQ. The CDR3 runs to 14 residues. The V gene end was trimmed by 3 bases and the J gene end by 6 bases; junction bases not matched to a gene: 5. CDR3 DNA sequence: TGCGCCAGCAGCTCGCAGGGGGCAGGCAATGAGCAGTTCTTC. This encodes CASSSQGAGNEQFF.

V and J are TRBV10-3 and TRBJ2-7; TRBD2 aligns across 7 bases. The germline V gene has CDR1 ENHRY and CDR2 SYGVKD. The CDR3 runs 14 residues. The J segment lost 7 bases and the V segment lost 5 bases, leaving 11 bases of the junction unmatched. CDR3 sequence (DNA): TGTGCCATCAGTCCCCGGGGGGAGGGTTGGGAGCAGTACTTC. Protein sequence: CAISPRGEGWEQYF.

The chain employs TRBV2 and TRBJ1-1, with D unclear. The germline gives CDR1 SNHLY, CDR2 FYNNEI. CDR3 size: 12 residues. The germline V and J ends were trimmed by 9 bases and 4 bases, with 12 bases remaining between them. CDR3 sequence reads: CASRPRVTEAFF. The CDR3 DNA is TGTGCCAGTCGTCCCCGCGTCACTGAAGCTTTCTTT. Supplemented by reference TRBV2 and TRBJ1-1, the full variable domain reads EPEVTQTPSHQVTQMGQEVILRCVPISNHLYFYWYRQILGQKVEFLVSFYNNEISEKSEIFDDQFSVERPDGSNFTLKIRSTKLEDSAMYFCASRPRVTEAFFGQGTRLTVV.

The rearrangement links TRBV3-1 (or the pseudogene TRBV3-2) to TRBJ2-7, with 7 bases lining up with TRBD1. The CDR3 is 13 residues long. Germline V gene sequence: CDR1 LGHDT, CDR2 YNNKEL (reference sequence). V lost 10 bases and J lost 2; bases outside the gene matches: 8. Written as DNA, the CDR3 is TGTGCCACCCGACCGGGACAGACCTACGAGCAGTACTTC. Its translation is CATRPGQTYEQYF.

The CDR3 sequence is CARDQDVSYEQYF. The CDR3 DNA reads TGTGCCAGGGATCAGGACGTATCCTACGAGCAGTACTTC. J is TRBJ2-7 and V is TRBV27; the D is unclear. The CDR3 consists of 13 residues. In germline, CDR1 is MNHEY, CDR2 SMNVEV (reference sequence). V was shortened by 9 bases and J by 1 base, with 13 bases between the two germline ends.

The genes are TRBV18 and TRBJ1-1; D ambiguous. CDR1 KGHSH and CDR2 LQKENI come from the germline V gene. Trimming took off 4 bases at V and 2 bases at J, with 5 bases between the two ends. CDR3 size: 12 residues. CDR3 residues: CASSLSNTEAFF. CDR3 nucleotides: TGTGCCAGCTCACTCTCCAACACTGAAGCTTTCTTT.

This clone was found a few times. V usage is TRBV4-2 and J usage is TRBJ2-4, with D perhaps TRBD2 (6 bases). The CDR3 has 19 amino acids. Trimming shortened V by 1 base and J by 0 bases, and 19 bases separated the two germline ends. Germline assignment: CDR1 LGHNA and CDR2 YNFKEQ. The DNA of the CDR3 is TGTGCCAGCAGCCAAGCCACAGTTCGGGGGTCCTTAGCCAAAAACATTCAGTACTTC. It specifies CASSQATVRGSLAKNIQYF.

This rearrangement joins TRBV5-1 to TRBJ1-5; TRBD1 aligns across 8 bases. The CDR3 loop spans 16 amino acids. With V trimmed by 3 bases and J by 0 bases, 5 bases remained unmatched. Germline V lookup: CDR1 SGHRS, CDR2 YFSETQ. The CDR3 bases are TGCGCCAGCAGCTACCTGGACAGGGATAGCAATCAGCCCCAGCATTTT. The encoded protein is CASSYLDRDSNQPQHF. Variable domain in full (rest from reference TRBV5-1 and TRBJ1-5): KAGVTQTPRYLIKTRGQQVTLSCSPISGHRSVSWYQQTPGQGLQFLFEYFSETQRNKGNFPGRFSGRQFSNSRSEMNVSTLELGDSALYLCASSYLDRDSNQPQHFGDGTRLSIL.

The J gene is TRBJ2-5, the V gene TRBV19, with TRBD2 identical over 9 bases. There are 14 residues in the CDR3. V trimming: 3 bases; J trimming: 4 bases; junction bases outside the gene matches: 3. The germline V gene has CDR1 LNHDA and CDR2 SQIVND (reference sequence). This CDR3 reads CASSMGTSPETQYF. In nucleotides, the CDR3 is TGTGCCAGTAGTATGGGGACTAGCCCAGAGACCCAGTACTTC.

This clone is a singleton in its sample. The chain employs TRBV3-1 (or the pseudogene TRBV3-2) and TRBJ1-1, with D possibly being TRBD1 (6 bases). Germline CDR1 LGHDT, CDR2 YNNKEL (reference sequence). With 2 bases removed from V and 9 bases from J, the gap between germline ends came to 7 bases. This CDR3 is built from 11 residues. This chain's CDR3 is CASSQTGKAFF. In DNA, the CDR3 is TGTGCCAGCAGCCAAACAGGGAAAGCTTTCTTT.

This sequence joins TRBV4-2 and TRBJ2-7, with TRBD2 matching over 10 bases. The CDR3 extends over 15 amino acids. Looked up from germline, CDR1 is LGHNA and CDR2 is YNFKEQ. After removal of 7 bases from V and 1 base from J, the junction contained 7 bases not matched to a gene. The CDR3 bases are TGTGCCAGCACCAAACTAGCGGGGCAATCCTACGAGCAGTACTTC. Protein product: CASTKLAGQSYEQYF.

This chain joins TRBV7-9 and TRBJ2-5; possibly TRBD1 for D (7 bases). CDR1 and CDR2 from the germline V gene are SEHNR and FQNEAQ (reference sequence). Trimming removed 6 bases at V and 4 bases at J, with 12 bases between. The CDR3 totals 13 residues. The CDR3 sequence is CASSSQGGETQYF. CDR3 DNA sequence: TGTGCCAGCAGTTCTCAGGGGGGAGAGACCCAGTACTTC.